This TCR beta chain was recorded in a study of blood T cells in healthy people across ages. Study context: Template switching captured about one barcoded beta molecule per two T cells.

For the second PCR, which ran for roughly 7 to 11 cycles, a sample-barcoded 5' primer and a J-beta primer mix were used. TCRdb used MiXCR to reprocess the 5' RACE reads, holding one entry per CDR3 protein. Of fewer than 950,000 distinct CDR3 sequences listed, about 37% are singletons. Total RNA was isolated from each sample in quantities of at least 5 micrograms. Germline CDR1 and CDR2: SEHNR and FQNEAQ (reference sequence). The CDR3 consists of 13 residues. Trimming cost V 5 bases and J 3 bases, with 10 bases left between them. This TCR derives from a young man in good health. V gene TRBV7-9 combines with J gene TRBJ2-5; TRBD1 is a possible D gene (6 bases). Sequencing used blood. The DNA of the CDR3 is TGTGCCAGCAGCGGGACAAACGAAGAGACCCAGTACTTC. Translating it yields CASSGTNEETQYF.